The entry below gives a single T cell receptor beta chain sequence along with its context. Its recognized antigen is unknown. Base-call qualities are not available, and no considerably larger clone is one nucleotide away. Collaborating institutions collected whole blood in K2EDTA tubes following their own protocols. For TCRbeta analysis, collaborators shipped samples in one of three forms: frozen whole blood, isolated PBMCs, or DNA extracted from either of those sample types. The source of the sample is a study of blood T cell repertoires in COVID-19 (dated by TCRdb to the early 2020s). Regarding the complete study: Collaborator samples came from the United States, Italy and Spain and covered acute and convalescent phases of COVID-19. The material from the prospective study consisted of cDNA or gDNA derived from T cells, B-cell-depleted T cells, or PBMCs. Deeply sampled blood TCRbeta repertoires from subjects exposed to, actively infected with, or recovered from COVID-19 were included in the dataset. The repertoires were made available in a free public database intended to serve as a resource for research on the immune response to SARS-CoV-2. The samples were drawn from two sources: the first 160 participants of the ongoing ImmuneRACE study, and over 1,000 subjects contributed by 6 global collaborators. A de-identified subject ID, COVID-19 status, age in years and sex were almost always included in the sample metadata. Where HLA class I and class II types were available, the types were taken from metadata supplied by the sample provider, not from assay-based typing. Broader findings and caveats from the paper: The quantity of clinical and demographic metadata differed by source and by participant and was supplied without curation.

TCRbeta CDR3 regions were amplified from genomic DNA by means of the immunoSEQ Assay, a bias-controlled multiplex PCR. The source study handled its data this way. Within the assay, amplification of reference gene primers was used to estimate how many nucleated cells each sample contained. To quantify the absolute abundance of each unique TCRbeta CDR3 rearrangement, sequence reads were collapsed and filtered. For each sample, productive Simpson clonality was calculated by taking the square root of Simpson's diversity index across productive rearrangements. TCRdb limited this immuneACCESS table to in-frame rearrangements with V and J called. A share of clones is missing; checked studies link under half to unresolved V genes, and the rest is unexplained. V and J calls and clone size come straight from that table; D and trimming were deduced from the DNA. This sample gives about 200,000 clones in total; roughly 88% of them show up just once. The ten largest clones take up about 8.9% of the sample.

The CDR3 sequence holds 15 residues, the cysteine and phenylalanine included. Only the CDR3 region is kept as DNA, spanning 45 bases read in frame from base 1. Looking up the germline V gene yields CDR1 SNHLY and CDR2 FYNNEI. V loses 6 bases, J loses 6 bases, and the germline ends lie 17 bases apart. The rearranged chain carries TRBV2 and TRBJ2-2, with a tentative D gene TRBD2 over 6 matching bases. This TCR was recovered from a man in his forties or fifties with active or convalescent COVID-19. Sequencing used peripheral blood. The CDR3 here reads CASRGTFLQAGELFF. The DNA reads TGTGCCAGCAGGGGGACTTTTCTCCAGGCCGGGGAGCTGTTTTTT.